This T cell receptor (beta chain) originates from a study of T-cell reconstitution after alpha-beta-depleted transplantation in children. As it was prepared, the TCRbeta library received unique molecular identifiers. A single record per CDR3 protein comes from TCRdb applying MiXCR to the PCR reads. The data contain hundreds of thousands of distinct CDR3 sequences, approximately 9.6% of them seen just once; the ten biggest clones take up around 10%. This clonotype was seen repeatedly, ten times or more. With 0 bases removed from V and 1 base from J, the gap between germline ends came to 17 bases. This CDR3 contains 18 residues. Germline CDR1 is SGHRS and CDR2 is YFSETQ.

The TCR sequence derives from a human donor who donated a stem cell graft to a child with SCID. The sample consisted of PBMCs from the stem cell graft donor, taken from the stem cell graft. The rearrangement uses TRBV5-1 and TRBJ2-4; D is perhaps TRBD1 (6 bases). CDR3 sequence reads: CASSLAKETGRAKNIQYF. CDR3 nucleotide sequence: TGCGCCAGCAGCTTGGCCAAGGAAACAGGGCGGGCCAAAAACATTCAGTACTTC.